The source of this TCR beta chain is a study of blood T cells in healthy people across ages. A note on this clonotype: Its matching antigen is unknown.

Study-wide results and limits: Observed TCR beta diversity per million T cells went down as age went up. This fall followed a roughly linear course with age.

The CDR3 totals 15 residues. Germline CDR1 is SNHLY and CDR2 is FYNNEI. Through a sample-barcoded 5' primer and a J-beta primer mix, a second PCR was run for 7 to 11 cycles. Carrying 12 random nucleotides, a template-switch adaptor labeled each individual cDNA molecule. Each CDR3 protein is one row after TCRdb ran MiXCR on the 5' RACE reads. The sample has about 1.6 million distinct CDR3 sequences, 30% to 35% seen once. This chain joins TRBV2 and TRBJ2-7; 11 nucleotides align to TRBD2. Gene TRBJ2-5 matches the end of the DNA better, so the J call may be wrong. The source is a woman between 25 and 40 years old in good health. Material for sequencing was blood. The CDR3: CASSPSGGTVKTQYF. CDR3 coding DNA: TGTGCCAGCAGTCCTAGCGGGGGGACCGTAAAGACCCAGTACTTC.